This T cell receptor (beta chain) was retrieved from a study of long-term antiretroviral therapy in people with HIV. Study-level points and caveats: Researchers lacked any data on ART adherence, viral resistance or therapy changes. Clones with expansion before ART led the repertoire at all time points.

Germline V gene lookup returns CDR1 LGHNA and CDR2 YSLEER. The trim removed 5 bases at V and 3 bases at J, leaving 5 bases unmatched. The CDR3 covers 15 residues. The assay, immunoSEQ v3.0, was run at survey level. The repertoire was sequenced with immunoSEQ multiplex PCR; TCRdb's copy has only in-frame clones and lacks some. The repertoire holds tens of thousands of clones, with 87% as singletons. This clone has a single count. Its antigen is unknown. Researchers secured at least one pre-ART and at least two post-ART PBMC samples from each donor. In each sample, roughly 1-11 million cryopreserved PBMC were present before DNA extraction.

Sequencing was performed on unsorted PBMCs, taken 2 years after starting antiretroviral therapy. This chain uses TRBV4-3 with TRBJ2-7; 12 bases match TRBD2. The clonotype comes from a man aged 50-59 years with HIV. The CDR3 DNA reads as TGCGCCAGCAGCTACCGGACTAGCGGGGTCTACGAGCAGTACTTC. This sequence encodes CASSYRTSGVYEQYF.